This entry lists 21 T cell receptor beta chains sequenced from one sample in a study of T cell repertoires in cytomegalovirus infection. TCRdb re-derived calls from the reads in MiXCR, one entry per CDR3 protein. Of 300,000 to 400,000 distinct CDR3 sequences detected, 15% to 20% appear once; the ten largest clones hold less than 9.5%. The sequenced sample consisted of PBMCs. The receptors shown here come from a human donor in good health (CMV status not recorded). Some clones in this sample may be carry-over from other donors' samples.

This clonotype occurred a few times. The genes are TRBV7-2 and TRBJ2-1, with 10 nucleotides matching TRBD2. The CDR3 contains 16 residues. Trimming at V came to 0 bases and at J to 4 bases, leaving 3 bases not matched to a gene. The germline V gene encodes CDR1 SGHTA and CDR2 FQGNSA. The CDR3 nucleotides read TGTGCCAGCAGCTTAGCTGCTAGCGGGAGATACAATGAGCAGTTCTTC. It codes for CASSLAASGRYNEQFF.

The chain carries TRBV29-1 and TRBJ2-3; a possible D gene is TRBD1 (6 bases). The length of the CDR3 is 14 residues. Germline loops: CDR1 SQVTM, CDR2 ANQGSEA. Trimming shortened V by 3 bases and J by 1 base, and 11 bases separated the two germline ends. The CDR3 sequence is CSVDDRIGTDTQYF. The DNA of the CDR3 is TGCAGCGTTGACGACAGGATCGGCACAGATACGCAGTATTTT.

This clonotype has just a few counts. The V gene is TRBV28, the J gene TRBJ2-2, with D unclear. The CDR3 covers 15 residues. Germline V gene lookup returns CDR1 MDHEN and CDR2 SYDVKM. V shed 5 bases and J shed 3 bases, with 13 bases lying between them. CDR3 sequence (DNA): TGTGCCAGCAGTCCGTTGGACCGGTACACCGGGGAGCTGTTTTTT. Translation: CASSPLDRYTGELFF.

The rearrangement uses TRBV12-3 or TRBV12-4 and TRBJ2-5; D may match TRBD1 or TRBD2 (5 bases each). Trimming shortened V by 7 bases and J by 4 bases, and 13 bases separated the two germline ends. CDR3 length equals 13 residues. The CDR3 here is CASNRGVPETQYF. Written as DNA, the CDR3 is TGTGCCAGCAACCGAGGGGTACCAGAGACCCAGTACTTC.

In its sample, this clonotype was seen a few times. The V and J genes are TRBV19 and TRBJ2-7, with 8 bases aligning to TRBD1. Germline V gives CDR1 LNHDA, CDR2 SQIVND (reference sequence). The V segment lost 5 bases and the J segment 4 bases; nucleotides outside the gene matches: 10. This CDR3 region has 15 residues. This CDR3 is CASSARQGMGYEQYF. The CDR3 nucleotides read TGTGCCAGTAGTGCCCGACAGGGGATGGGATACGAGCAGTACTTC.

This chain connects TRBV29-1 to TRBJ2-7, with D perhaps TRBD1 or TRBD2 (5 bases each). CDR3 length: 15 residues. Trimming took off 3 bases at V and 0 bases at J, with 15 bases between the two ends. Per the germline V gene, CDR1 is SQVTM and CDR2 is ANQGSEA. The CDR3 DNA follows: TGCAGCGTTGAGTACACCGGGACGGCCTCCTACGAGCAGTACTTC. Protein product: CSVEYTGTASYEQYF.

The chain uses TRBV7-2 and TRBJ2-7; D is perhaps TRBD1 (5 bases). The ends were cut back, 6 bases at V and 6 bases at J, with 9 bases in the middle. The CDR3 covers 11 residues. CDR1 SGHTA and CDR2 FQGNSA come from the germline V gene. The CDR3 DNA follows: TGTGCCAGCAGGGGGCCTTTCGAGCAGTACTTC. This sequence encodes CASRGPFEQYF.

As regards this clonotype: Relative to the germline gene, one junction end is altered; a read error may explain this. V is TRBV10-3 and J is TRBJ2-7, with 10 bases lining up with TRBD1. The CDR3 length is 13 residues. Looked up from germline, CDR1 is ENHRY and CDR2 is SYGVKD. CDR3 sequence reads: CAISEGQGVISNF. In nucleotides, the CDR3 is TGTGCCATCAGTGAGGGACAGGGGGTAATTTCTAACTTC.

The sample holds many counts of this clonotype. The chain carries TRBV7-2 and TRBJ2-3; TRBD2 matches 8 bases. The junction had 2 bases not matched to a gene; V was cut back by 0 bases and J by 6 bases. The CDR3 spans 14 residues. Germline V gives CDR1 SGHTA, CDR2 FQGNSA. This CDR3 reads CASSLALAGDTQYF. CDR3 in DNA: TGTGCCAGCAGCTTAGCCCTAGCGGGCGATACGCAGTATTTT.

This chain links TRBV10-3 with TRBJ1-3, with 9 nucleotides matching TRBD1. Unmatched junction bases numbered 8, after V lost 6 bases and J lost 5 bases. Germline CDR1 reads ENHRY; CDR2 reads SYGVKD. The CDR3 consists of 15 residues. The CDR3 loop reads CAIREQGAIRNTIYF. Here the CDR3 DNA reads TGTGCCATCAGAGAACAGGGGGCCATCCGAAACACCATATATTTT.

This clonotype was seen many times. CDR3 amino acids: CASRRMNMNTEAFF. Here the CDR3 DNA reads TGTGCCAGCAGGCGGATGAACATGAACACTGAAGCTTTCTTT. The chain joins TRBV7-2 to TRBJ1-1, with D hard to call. The germline V and J ends were trimmed by 6 bases and 0 bases, with 11 bases remaining between them. The germline V gene has CDR1 SGHTA and CDR2 FQGNSA. This CDR3 contains 14 residues.

This clonotype was counted many times. V usage is TRBV6-1 and J usage is TRBJ1-1, with TRBD1 matching 7 bases. The CDR3 has 14 amino acids. Germline-derived CDR1 and CDR2 are MNHNS and SASEGT. V was pared by 6 bases and J by 6 bases, with 10 bases of the junction left unmatched. In nucleotides, the CDR3 is TGTGCCAGCAGCCGCTTTCCGGGACAGTCTGAAGCTTTCTTT. It codes for CASSRFPGQSEAFF.

The chain has TRBV4-2 and TRBJ2-5, with unresolved D. Germline V CDR1 and CDR2: LGHNA, YNFKEQ. This CDR3 is 14 amino acids long. The V and J ends lost 0 bases and 5 bases respectively, with 10 bases between them. The CDR3 bases are TGTGCCAGCAGCCAAGAAAGGCTTGGGGAGACCCAGTACTTC. Amino acid sequence: CASSQERLGETQYF.

This clonotype appeared a few times. This chain uses TRBV28 with TRBJ2-5; the D is unclear. Trimming pared 2 bases from V and 4 bases from J, leaving 8 bases between. Looked up from germline, CDR1 is MDHEN and CDR2 is SYDVKM. The CDR3 is made up of 13 amino acids. The CDR3 is CASSLDDRETQYF. The CDR3 DNA sequence: TGTGCCAGCAGTTTAGACGACCGAGAGACCCAGTACTTC.

This clonotype was recorded many times. This chain links TRBV6-1 with TRBJ2-5, with D tentatively TRBD2 (6 bases). This CDR3 has 14 amino acids. CDR1 MNHNS and CDR2 SASEGT come from the germline V gene. V was pared by 4 bases and J by 2 bases, with 11 bases between. In DNA, the CDR3 is TGTGCCAGCAGTGTTGGGGGGTTACAAGAGACCCAGTACTTC. It yields the protein CASSVGGLQETQYF.

The chain recombines TRBV18 with TRBJ1-5; the match to TRBD1 covers 9 bases. V lost 6 bases and J lost 2; bases outside the gene matches: 8. Germline CDR1 and CDR2: KGHSH and LQKENI. There are 16 residues in the CDR3. CDR3 region: CASSATGGAGNQPQHF. CDR3 nucleotide sequence: TGTGCCAGCTCGGCCACAGGGGGCGCGGGCAATCAGCCCCAGCATTTT.

This clonotype was recorded at least ten times. This chain connects TRBV24-1 to TRBJ2-1, with 14 bases fitting TRBD2. This CDR3 has 15 amino acids. Germline V gene sequence: CDR1 KGHDR, CDR2 SFDVKD. Germline trimming cut 12 bases from V and 8 bases from J; bases unmatched to any gene: 11. In nucleotides, the CDR3 is TGTGCCGCCGAAAACGGGACTAGCGGGAGTGATGAGCAGTTCTTC. It specifies CAAENGTSGSDEQFF.

The chain joins TRBV6-2 or TRBV6-3 to TRBJ2-1; D may be TRBD2 (6 bases). The CDR3 has 16 residues. V lost 6 bases and J lost 4, with 19 bases in between. CDR1 and CDR2 from the germline V gene are MNHEY and SVGEGT. This CDR3 is CASRAPRELTYNEQFF. The CDR3 DNA reads as TGTGCCAGCAGAGCGCCCCGGGAGCTTACATACAATGAGCAGTTCTTC.

At least ten counts were recorded for this clonotype. V gene TRBV6-1 combines with J gene TRBJ2-7; D is perhaps TRBD1 or TRBD2 (6 bases each). Germline assignment: CDR1 MNHNS and CDR2 SASEGT. V was pared by 2 bases and J by 1 base, with 12 bases between. The CDR3 has 15 amino acids. The CDR3 loop is CASSERLGGSYEQYV. CDR3 nucleotide sequence: TGTGCCAGCAGTGAACGCCTAGGGGGGTCCTACGAGCAGTACGTC.

CDR3: CSARAGRGLNEKLFF. The CDR3 region has the DNA TGCAGTGCTAGAGCGGGGAGGGGACTTAATGAAAAACTGTTTTTT. This chain uses TRBV20-1 with TRBJ1-4; D may be TRBD1 (5 bases). The germline gives CDR1 DFQATT, CDR2 SNEGSKA (reference sequence). V was clipped by 1 base and J by 4 bases, with 13 bases between them. This CDR3 spans 15 amino acids.

The CDR3 here is CASSVESTEAFF. The CDR3 nucleotides read TGTGCCAGCAGCGTTGAAAGCACTGAAGCTTTCTTT. This chain links TRBV5-4 with TRBJ1-1; D gene uncertain. Germline V gene sequence: CDR1 SGHNT, CDR2 YYREEE (reference sequence). The V gene lost 4 bases and the J gene lost 4 bases, with 8 bases spanning the gap. There are 12 residues in the CDR3.